Listed below are T cell receptor beta chains from one sample, sequenced in a study of blood T cell repertoires in COVID-19. Libraries were prepared by immunoSEQ multiplex PCR; TCRdb keeps only in-frame clonotypes and omits some of them. The data hold hundreds of thousands of clones, with approximately 90% observed a single time. The material sequenced was peripheral blood. The receptors shown here come from a woman aged 55-70 years with acute or convalescent COVID-19. The CDR3 runs from the conserved cysteine through the conserved F or W. The D gene is left open where the match is weak. Clone size is given for some rows only: seen once, a few or many times, or a class if the clone is expanded.

once - TRBJ2-1 TRBV5-6 CASSLVGLGMNEQFF TGTGCCAGCAGCCTAGTGGGACTCGGGATGAATGAGCAGTTCTTC
- TRBD1 TRBJ1-2 TRBV19 CASSRDRLYGYTF TGTGCCAGTAGTCGGGACAGACTCTATGGCTACACCTTC
- - TRBJ2-7 TRBV7-2 CASSLVQGTYEQYF TGTGCCAGCAGCTTAGTTCAGGGGACCTACGAGCAGTACTTC
- TRBD2 TRBJ2-2 TRBV27 CASSLEGRVPGELFF TGTGCCAGCAGTTTAGAGGGGAGGGTACCCGGGGAGCTGTTTTTT
- - TRBJ1-1 TRBV5-1 CASTLGAGTSNTEAFF TGCGCCAGCACCCTAGGGGCAGGAACCTCTAACACTGAAGCTTTCTTT
- - TRBJ2-2 TRBV18 CASSPMNIKSGELFF TGTGCCAGCTCACCCATGAACATTAAGTCTGGGGAGCTGTTTTTT
- - TRBJ1-3 TRBV11-2 CASSLDSPGNGNTIYF TGTGCCAGCAGCTTAGATTCGCCCGGGAACGGAAACACCATATATTTT
- - TRBJ1-6 TRBV10-3 CAISELSNSPLHF TGTGCCATCAGCGAACTATCTAATTCACCCCTCCACTTT
once - TRBJ2-3 TRBV24-1 CATSQGRLTDTQYF TGTGCCACCAGTCAAGGGAGATTGACAGATACGCAGTATTTT
- TRBD1 TRBJ2-1 TRBV28 CASSLYGQGTFF TGTGCCAGCAGTCTGTATGGACAGGGAACGTTCTTC
- - TRBJ2-2 TRBV9 CASSQGNTGELFF TGTGCCAGCAGCCAGGGTAACACCGGGGAGCTGTTTTTT
few - TRBJ1-6 TRBV21-1 CASPSSETEGDNSPLHF TGTGCCTCCCCTTCGAGTGAGACAGAAGGGGATAATTCACCCCTCCACTTT
- - TRBJ1-4 TRBV28 CASSPATNEKLFF TGTGCCAGCAGTCCTGCAACTAATGAAAAACTGTTTTTT
- - TRBJ2-1 TRBV4-2 CASSPTGFFSYNEQFF TGTGCCAGCAGCCCCACAGGGTTCTTTTCCTACAATGAGCAGTTCTTC
- - TRBJ1-1 TRBV9 CASSVGPRSTEAFF TGTGCCAGCAGCGTAGGCCCGCGGAGCACTGAAGCTTTCTTT
- TRBD1 TRBJ2-1 TRBV5-6 CASSLGQGFSYNEQFF TGTGCCAGCAGCTTGGGACAGGGATTCTCCTACAATGAGCAGTTCTTC
- - TRBJ2-7 TRBV6-5 CASSYSLARGYEQYF TGTGCCAGCAGTTACTCCCTAGCGAGGGGTTACGAGCAGTACTTC
- - TRBJ1-1 TRBV2 CASSAGLNTEAFF TGTGCCAGCAGTGCCGGGTTGAACACTGAAGCTTTCTTT
- - TRBJ1-5 TRBV19 CASSITTYSNQPQHF TGTGCCAGTAGTATTACGACTTATAGCAATCAGCCCCAGCATTTT
- TRBD1 TRBJ1-5 TRBV6-5 CASSRDRGLGQPQHF TGTGCCAGCAGCAGGGACAGGGGCTTAGGACAGCCCCAGCATTTT
- - TRBJ1-6 TRBV7-9 CASSSSGRSLSPLHF TGTGCCAGCTCTAGCAGTGGACGTTCACTTTCACCCCTCCACTTT
- TRBD2 TRBJ2-7 TRBV7-2 CASSLAAGVLSYEQYF TGTGCCAGCAGCTTAGCAGCGGGGGTTCTCTCCTACGAGCAGTACTTC
- - TRBJ1-2 TRBV14 CASSQEGLNYGYTF TGTGCCAGCAGCCAAGAGGGGCTTAACTATGGCTACACCTTC
- - TRBJ1-2 TRBV5-6 CASSQGNSGYTF TGTGCCAGCAGTCAGGGGAACAGCGGCTACACCTTC
- TRBD1 TRBJ1-1 TRBV19 CASIRDRGNTEAFF TGTGCCAGTATTCGTGACAGGGGGAACACTGAAGCTTTCTTT
- TRBD1 TRBJ2-7 TRBV28 CASSDRGLQYF TGTGCCAGCAGTGACAGGGGGCTTCAGTACTTC
- TRBD1 TRBJ1-1 TRBV5-8 CASSGWTGVTEAFF TGTGCCAGCAGCGGGTGGACAGGGGTTACTGAAGCTTTCTTT
- TRBD1 TRBJ1-5 TRBV19 CASSINPGTVSNQPQHF TGTGCCAGTAGTATCAATCCCGGGACAGTTTCCAATCAGCCCCAGCATTTT
- - TRBJ2-5 TRBV3-1/TRBV3-2 CASSQGDLMTQYF TGTGCCAGCAGCCAAGGGGACTTGATGACCCAGTACTTC
- - TRBJ2-6 TRBV2 CASSGLAGANVLTF TGTGCCAGCAGTGGGCTGGCTGGGGCCAACGTCCTGACTTTC
- TRBD2 TRBJ2-1 TRBV27 CASSLRRTSGVNEQFF TGTGCCAGCAGTTTACGGAGGACTAGCGGGGTGAATGAGCAGTTCTTC
few - TRBJ2-2 TRBV24-1 CATRGPGSGELFF TGTGCCACCCGTGGCCCGGGGTCCGGGGAGCTGTTTTTT
- TRBD1 TRBJ2-7 TRBV28 CASSQPGQISYEQYF TGTGCCAGCAGCCAACCGGGACAGATCTCCTACGAGCAGTACTTC
- - TRBJ2-3 TRBV9 CASSVGSSRYTDTQYF TGTGCCAGCAGCGTAGGGTCTAGCAGATACACAGATACGCAGTATTTT
- - TRBJ2-3 TRBV28 CASRGQGGDTQYF TGTGCCAGCAGGGGGCAGGGGGGTGATACGCAGTATTTT
- TRBD1 TRBJ1-2 TRBV14 CASSRQGENYGYTF TGTGCCAGCAGCCGACAGGGGGAAAACTATGGCTACACCTTC
- - TRBJ1-2 TRBV28 CASSQQGLVVSYTF TGTGCCAGCAGCCAACAAGGACTAGTCGTGAGCTACACCTTC
- - TRBJ1-4 TRBV4-3 CASSQEPRGGNEKLFF TGCGCCAGCAGCCAAGAACCGCGAGGGGGAAATGAAAAACTGTTTTTT
- - TRBJ2-5 TRBV3-1/TRBV3-2 CASSPPSLKTQYF TGTGCCAGCAGCCCCCCGAGCTTGAAGACCCAGTACTTC
- - TRBJ1-1 TRBV18 CASSSRGRDTEAFF TGTGCCAGCTCGTCGCGGGGGCGGGACACTGAAGCTTTCTTT
few - TRBJ1-6 TRBV7-9 CASTWDTRSYNSPLHF TGTGCCAGCACCTGGGACACCCGCTCCTATAATTCACCCCTCCACTTT
- - TRBJ1-5 TRBV19 CASSFELRQPQHF TGTGCCAGTAGTTTTGAGTTACGGCAGCCCCAGCATTTT
- TRBD1 TRBJ2-7 TRBV9 CASSVASGQGDEQYF TGTGCCAGCAGCGTAGCATCGGGACAGGGGGACGAGCAGTACTTC
- TRBD1 TRBJ1-5 TRBV19 CASSSIPGQGTQPQHF TGTGCCAGTAGTTCAATACCGGGACAGGGAACTCAGCCCCAGCATTTT